This record concerns one T cell receptor (beta chain) sequence. This CDR3 spans 15 amino acids. V lost 0 bases to trimming and J lost 0 bases, with 9 bases between them. Germline V lookup: CDR1 SGDLS, CDR2 YYNGEE. The data belong to a study of blood T cells in healthy people across ages. For the second PCR, which ran for about 7 to 11 cycles, a sample-barcoded 5' primer and a J-beta primer mix were used. Each CDR3 protein gets one entry after TCRdb re-called the 5' RACE reads with MiXCR. This sample has around 1.5 million distinct CDR3 sequences, with roughly 32% found just once. Sequenced: blood. The receptor was isolated from a woman aged 25 to 39 in good health. The V gene is TRBV9, the J gene TRBJ1-2; D gene ambiguous. As DNA, the CDR3 is TGTGCCAGCAGCGTAGGAGGGATACCTAACTATGGCTACACCTTC. It yields the protein CASSVGGIPNYGYTF.